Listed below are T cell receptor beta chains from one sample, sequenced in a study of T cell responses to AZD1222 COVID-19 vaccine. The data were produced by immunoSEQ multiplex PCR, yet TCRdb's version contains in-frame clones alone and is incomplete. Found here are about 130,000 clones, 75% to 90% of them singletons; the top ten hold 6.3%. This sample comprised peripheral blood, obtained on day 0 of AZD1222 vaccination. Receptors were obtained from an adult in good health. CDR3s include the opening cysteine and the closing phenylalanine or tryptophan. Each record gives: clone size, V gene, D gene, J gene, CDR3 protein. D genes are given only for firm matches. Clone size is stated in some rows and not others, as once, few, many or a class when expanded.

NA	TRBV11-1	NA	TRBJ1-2	CASSLWEGQEGYTF
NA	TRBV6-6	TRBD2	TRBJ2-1	CASSFIGTSDEQFF
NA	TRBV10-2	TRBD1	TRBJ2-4	CASSDPGTAGAIQYF
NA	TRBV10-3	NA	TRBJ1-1	CAIRVIGGVNTEAFF
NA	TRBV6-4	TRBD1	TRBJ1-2	CASSASPGTDLSLGGYTF
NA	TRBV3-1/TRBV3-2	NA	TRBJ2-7	CASSRQKGTTNYEQYF
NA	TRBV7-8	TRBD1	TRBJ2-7	CASSPEVGQGSHEQYF
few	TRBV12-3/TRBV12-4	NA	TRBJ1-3	CASRRGTGNTIYF
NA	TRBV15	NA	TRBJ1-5	CATSTGPSTQPQHF
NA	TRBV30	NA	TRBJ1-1	CAWSALETWTGAEAFF
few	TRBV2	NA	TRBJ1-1	CASSGSAGTEAFF
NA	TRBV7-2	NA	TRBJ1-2	CASSYRGGIGNYGYTF
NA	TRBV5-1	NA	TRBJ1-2	CASSSREGSYGYTF
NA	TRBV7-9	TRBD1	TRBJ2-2	CASSLARTGGSAGELFF
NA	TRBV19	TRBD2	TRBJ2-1	CASSKFLAGGLRSSYNEQFF
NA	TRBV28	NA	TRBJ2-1	CASSRNEQFF
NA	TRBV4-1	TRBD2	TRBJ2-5	CASSQGLAVRETQYF
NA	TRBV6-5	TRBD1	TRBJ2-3	CASSYSRQGASDTQYF
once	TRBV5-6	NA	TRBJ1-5	CASSLGLNNQPQHF
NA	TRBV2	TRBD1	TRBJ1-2	CASTNTGQGYGYTF
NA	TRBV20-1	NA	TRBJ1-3	CSASKSGVSGNTIYF
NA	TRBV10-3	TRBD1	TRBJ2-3	CAISRRTGASTRPGGADTQYF
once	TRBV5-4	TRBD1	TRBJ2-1	CASSLQGAAYNEQFF
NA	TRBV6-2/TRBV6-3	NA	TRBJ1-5	CASSEIRAGAQPQHF
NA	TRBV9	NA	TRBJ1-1	CASSREGQSNTEAFF
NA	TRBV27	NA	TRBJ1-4	CASSHTNEKLFF
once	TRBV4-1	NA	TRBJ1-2	CASSPRDRDYGYTF
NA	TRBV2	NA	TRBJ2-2	CASSLVGGRNTGELFF
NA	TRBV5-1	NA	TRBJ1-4	CASSSPGEKLFF
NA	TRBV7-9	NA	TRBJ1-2	CAIPNKDWGHINSDYGYTF
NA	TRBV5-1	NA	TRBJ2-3	CASSSGSGTDTQYF
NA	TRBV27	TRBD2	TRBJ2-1	CASYISASGVYNEQFF
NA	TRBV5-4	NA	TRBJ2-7	CASSLARTPPYEQYF
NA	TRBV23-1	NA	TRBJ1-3	CASSQSLRQGEASGNTIYF
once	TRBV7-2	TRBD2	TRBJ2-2	CASSLIGLAGTGELFF
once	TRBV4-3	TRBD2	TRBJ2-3	CASSQTSGGASHTDTQYF
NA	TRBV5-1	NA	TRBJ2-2	CASSTTSTGELFF
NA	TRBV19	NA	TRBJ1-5	CASSISLPNQPQHF
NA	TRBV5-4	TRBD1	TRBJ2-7	CASTRDRGSYEQYF
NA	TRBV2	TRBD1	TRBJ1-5	CASSRQGFNQPQHF
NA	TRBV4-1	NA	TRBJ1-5	CASSQDGGLGNQPQHF
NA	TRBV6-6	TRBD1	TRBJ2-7	CASSPPGQGPEQYF
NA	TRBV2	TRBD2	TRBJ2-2	CASLSGGGTGELFF
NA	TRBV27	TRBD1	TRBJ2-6	CASRGDRAFSGANVLTF
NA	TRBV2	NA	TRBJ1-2	CASSPETLYTF
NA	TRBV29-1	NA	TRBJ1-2	CSVVLLYGYTF
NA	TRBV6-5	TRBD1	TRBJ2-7	CASSYSFTGARYEQYF
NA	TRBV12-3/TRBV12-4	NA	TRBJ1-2	CASSPGRVYGYTF
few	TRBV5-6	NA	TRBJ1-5	CASSLLGVSNQPQHF
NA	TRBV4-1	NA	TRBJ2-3	CASSQVAQRTDTQYF
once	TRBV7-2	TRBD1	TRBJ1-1	CASSSTGWGRTEAFF
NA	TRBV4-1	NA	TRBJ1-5	CASSPGGSNQPQHF